A selection of T cell receptor beta chains follows, all from one sample in a study of CD8 T cells in ankylosing spondylitis. TCRdb reprocessed the 5' RACE reads with MiXCR, giving one entry per CDR3 protein. The table lists roughly 100,000 distinct CDR3 sequences, over 6.5% of them singletons. The sample taken for sequencing was blood, either unsorted or a sorted T cell fraction (not recorded which). The receptors derive from a male donor with ankylosing spondylitis or in good health (not recorded which). Both conserved end residues are part of each CDR3.

V,length,CDR3
TRBV20-1,14,CSAPSGGPPYEQYF
TRBV7-2,13,CASTTRGDEKLFF
TRBV5-1,16,CASSLALLGSKETQYF
TRBV5-1,16,CASSLGRTSGSETQYF
TRBV5-5,12,CASSLWEEKLFF
TRBV7-8,15,CASSFRGRIFTEAFF
TRBV7-2,14,CASSSRLGNTEAFF
TRBV12-3/TRBV12-4,15,CASSVFSGSTDTQYF
TRBV20-1,12,CSANGLRNEQFF
TRBV7-8,16,CASSPSGGPNGETQYF
TRBV20-1,14,CSARGDGNTGELFF
TRBV12-3/TRBV12-4,13,CASRGGLNEKLFF
TRBV28,16,CASSIMAGQGASPLHF
TRBV5-1,13,CASSLEGSNEQFF
TRBV20-1,14,CSAMTSGGSYEQYF
TRBV19,15,CATRLRQGANTEAFF
TRBV3-1,14,CASSQEWAGQPQHF
TRBV10-3,18,CAISETRVERGKSETQYF
TRBV12-3/TRBV12-4,13,CASSLATGLEQYF
TRBV7-9,15,CASSHFRGPRTEAFF
TRBV2,14,CARGGLADTGELFF
TRBV20-1,13,CSASVGDVQPQHF
TRBV10-2,12,CASRNERETQYF
TRBV29-1,13,CSDAGGRSTEAFF
TRBV12-3/TRBV12-4,15,CASSRPGQRQETQYF
TRBV24-1,13,CATSGRGTGELFF
TRBV5-1,11,CASRSRDEQFF
TRBV5-1,15,CASSLESGRAGEQFF
TRBV2,13,CASSEGQGDTQYF
TRBV9,13,CASSPYGTDTQYF
TRBV7-9,12,CASSLAGGPQHF
TRBV7-2,16,CASGGRERLDTETQYF
TRBV9,15,CASSASGTSGNEQFF
TRBV12-3/TRBV12-4,15,CASSLAGDNTGELFF
TRBV20-1,13,CSASTSGTNEQFF
TRBV6-2/TRBV6-3,11,CASSYNYQAFF
TRBV12-3/TRBV12-4,13,CASNGAAQETQYF
TRBV5-1,13,CASSSGDPDEQYF
TRBV20-1,12,CSAKESNQPQHF
TRBV5-8,14,CASSLAGGGNEQFF
TRBV20-1,12,CSASGRGSEAFF
TRBV7-2,16,CASSLGLAGSYNEQFF
TRBV2,13,CASSEPRTYEQYF
TRBV12-3/TRBV12-4,15,CASSLRLGDLYEQYF
TRBV12-3/TRBV12-4,15,CASRSGGLGYTEAFF
TRBV29-1,14,CSVIEGLNTGELFF
TRBV10-3,11,CAISEQDGYTF